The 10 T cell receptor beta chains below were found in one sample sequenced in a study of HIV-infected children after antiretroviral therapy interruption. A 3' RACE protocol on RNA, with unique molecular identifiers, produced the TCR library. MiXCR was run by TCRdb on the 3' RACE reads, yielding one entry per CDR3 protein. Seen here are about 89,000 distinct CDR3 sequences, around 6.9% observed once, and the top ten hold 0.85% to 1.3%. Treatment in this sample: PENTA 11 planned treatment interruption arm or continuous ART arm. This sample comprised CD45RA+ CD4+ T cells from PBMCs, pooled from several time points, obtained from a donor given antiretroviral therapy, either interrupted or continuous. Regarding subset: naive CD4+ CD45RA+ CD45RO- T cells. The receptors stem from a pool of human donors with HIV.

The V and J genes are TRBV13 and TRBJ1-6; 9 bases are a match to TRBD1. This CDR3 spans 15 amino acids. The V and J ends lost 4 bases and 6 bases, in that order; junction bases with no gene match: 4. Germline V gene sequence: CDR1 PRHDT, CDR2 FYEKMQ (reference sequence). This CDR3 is CASSSGTGFNSPLHF. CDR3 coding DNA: TGTGCCAGCAGCTCCGGGACAGGGTTTAATTCACCCCTCCACTTT.

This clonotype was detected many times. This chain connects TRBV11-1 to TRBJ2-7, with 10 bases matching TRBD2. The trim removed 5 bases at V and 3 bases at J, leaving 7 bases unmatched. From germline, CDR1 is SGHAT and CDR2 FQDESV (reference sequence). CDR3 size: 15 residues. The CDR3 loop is CASSPRTSGSYEQYF. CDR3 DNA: TGTGCCAGCAGCCCGCGGACTAGCGGAAGCTACGAGCAGTACTTC.

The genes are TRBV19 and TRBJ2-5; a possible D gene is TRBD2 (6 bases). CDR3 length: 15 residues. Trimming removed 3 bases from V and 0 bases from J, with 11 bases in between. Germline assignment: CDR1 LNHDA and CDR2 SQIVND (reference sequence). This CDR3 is CASSMGGTYQETQYF. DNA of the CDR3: TGTGCCAGTAGTATGGGCGGGACTTACCAAGAGACCCAGTACTTC.

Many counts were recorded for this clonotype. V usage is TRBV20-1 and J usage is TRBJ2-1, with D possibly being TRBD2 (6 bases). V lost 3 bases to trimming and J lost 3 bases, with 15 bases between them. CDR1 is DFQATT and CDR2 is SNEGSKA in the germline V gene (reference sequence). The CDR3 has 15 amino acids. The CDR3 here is CSASTGLLSYNEQFF. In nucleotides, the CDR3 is TGCAGTGCTAGCACGGGACTCCTCAGCTACAATGAGCAGTTCTTC.

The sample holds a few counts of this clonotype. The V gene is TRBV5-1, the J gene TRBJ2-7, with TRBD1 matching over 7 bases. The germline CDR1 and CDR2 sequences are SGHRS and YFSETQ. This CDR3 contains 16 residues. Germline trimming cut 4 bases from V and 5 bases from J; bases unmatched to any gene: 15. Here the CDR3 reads CASSHVLTGSGHEQYF. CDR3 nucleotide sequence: TGCGCCAGCAGCCATGTATTGACAGGGTCTGGACACGAGCAGTACTTC.

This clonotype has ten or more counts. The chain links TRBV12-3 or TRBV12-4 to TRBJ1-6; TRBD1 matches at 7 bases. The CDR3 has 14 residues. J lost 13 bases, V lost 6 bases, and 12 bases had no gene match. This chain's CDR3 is CASSGGQWGTPLHF. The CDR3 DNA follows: TGTGCCAGCAGCGGGGGACAGTGGGGGACGCCCCTCCACTTT.

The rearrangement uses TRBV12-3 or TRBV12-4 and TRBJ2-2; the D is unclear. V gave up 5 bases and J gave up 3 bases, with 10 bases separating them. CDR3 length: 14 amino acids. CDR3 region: CASSQTSDTGELFF. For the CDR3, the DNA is TGTGCCAGCAGTCAAACCTCCGACACCGGGGAGCTGTTTTTT.

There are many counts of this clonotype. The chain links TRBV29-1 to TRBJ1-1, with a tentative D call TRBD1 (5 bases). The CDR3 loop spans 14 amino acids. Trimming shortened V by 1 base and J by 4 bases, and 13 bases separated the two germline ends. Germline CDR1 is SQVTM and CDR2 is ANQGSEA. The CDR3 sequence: CSVEVWGIVTEAFF. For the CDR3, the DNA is TGCAGCGTTGAAGTATGGGGGATTGTCACTGAAGCTTTCTTT. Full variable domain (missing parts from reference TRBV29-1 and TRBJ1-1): SAVISQKPSRDICQRGTSLTIQCQVDSQVTMMFWYRQQPGQSLTLIATANQGSEATYESGFVIDKFPISRPNLTFSTLTVSNMSPEDSSIYLCSVEVWGIVTEAFFGQGTRLTVV.

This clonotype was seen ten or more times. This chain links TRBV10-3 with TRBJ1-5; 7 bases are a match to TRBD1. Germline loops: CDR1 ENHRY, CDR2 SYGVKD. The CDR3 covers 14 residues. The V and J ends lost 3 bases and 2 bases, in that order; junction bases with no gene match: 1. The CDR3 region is CAISDDRGNQPQHF. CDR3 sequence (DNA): TGTGCCATCAGTGACGACAGGGGCAATCAGCCCCAGCATTTT.

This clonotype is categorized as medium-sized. The CDR3 nucleotides are TGTGCCAGCAGCCATTTACCCGGGACAGACCTCTACGAGCAGTACTTC. Translated, it gives CASSHLPGTDLYEQYF. This sequence joins TRBV3-1 and TRBJ2-7, with 7 bases lining up with TRBD1. J was trimmed by 3 bases and V by 3 bases; bases with no gene match: 11. The germline gives CDR1 LGHDT, CDR2 YNNKEL (reference sequence). This CDR3 region has 16 residues.